This T cell receptor (beta chain) was documented in a study of T cell responses to AZD1222 COVID-19 vaccine. A note on this clone: The antigen remains unidentified.

TCRdb's table, derived via immunoSEQ multiplex PCR, lists solely in-frame clones and lacks some. In the table there are 150,000 to 200,000 clones, 85% to 95% of which are singletons. Study findings and constraints: Most donors were white British, females outnumbered males, and clonal diversity was possibly underestimated. Within unmutated variant regions lay the reported targets of nearly half of spike-specific TCRs. Repertoires were collected only later (after the peak T cell response had occurred).

The CDR3 has 12 residues. The V gene's germline CDR1 is GTSNPN and CDR2 SVGIG (reference sequence). V was clipped by 4 bases and J by 5 bases, with 11 bases between them. The receptor was isolated from an adult in good health. The J gene is TRBJ2-5, the V gene TRBV30; no clear D. The sample was peripheral blood, taken on day 0 of AZD1222 vaccination. The CDR3 DNA follows: TGTGCCTGGAATCGAGGTCGGGAGACCCAGTACTTC. Translation: CAWNRGRETQYF.